This entry lists 8 T cell receptor beta chains sequenced from one sample in a study of blood T cells in healthy people across ages. Using a J-beta primer mix together with a sample-barcoded 5' primer, a second PCR was run for about 7 to 12 cycles. TCRdb re-called the 5' RACE reads with MiXCR, one entry per CDR3 protein. The sample has 600,000 or so distinct CDR3 sequences, around half seen once; the top ten hold around 25%. The sequencing sample was made of blood. The source of these receptors is a man older than 75 in good health.

CDR3 DNA: TGTGCCAGCAGTCAGGACTACCGCGGGGAGCTGTTTTTT. Encoded protein: CASSQDYRGELFF. V gene TRBV7-9 combines with J gene TRBJ2-2, with a weak D call TRBD2 (6 bases). The CDR3 is made up of 13 amino acids. Germline V lookup: CDR1 SEHNR, CDR2 FQNEAQ (reference sequence). V shed 6 bases and J shed 7 bases, with 12 bases lying between them. Complete variable domain (other parts from reference TRBV7-9 and TRBJ2-2): DTGVSQNPRHKITKRGQNVTFRCDPISEHNRLYWYRQTLGQGPEFLTYFQNEAQLEKSRLLSDRFSAERPKGSFSTLEIQRTEQGDSAMYLCASSQDYRGELFFGEGSRLTVL.

This clonotype was observed a handful of times. The rearrangement joins TRBV18 to TRBJ1-1; tentative D call: TRBD1 (6 bases). This CDR3 comprises 14 residues. The V gene's germline CDR1 is KGHSH and CDR2 LQKENI. Trimming removed 6 bases from V and 1 base from J, with 12 bases in between. The CDR3 coding sequence is TGTGCCAGCTCCCCCGGACAGCCGAACACTGAAGCTTTCTTT. It encodes CASSPGQPNTEAFF.

The rearrangement joins TRBV3-1 to TRBJ2-1; D uncertain. The CDR3 is 14 amino acids. Per germline, CDR1 LGHDT and CDR2 YNNKEL (reference sequence). The ends were cut back, 5 bases at V and 6 bases at J, with 14 bases in the middle. The CDR3 here is CASSGPPLGNEQFF. CDR3 sequence (DNA): TGTGCCAGCAGCGGGCCCCCCTTAGGCAATGAGCAGTTCTTC.

This clonotype was found once. V and J are TRBV20-1 and TRBJ2-7; 7 nucleotides align to TRBD1. V lost 6 bases to trimming and J lost 0 bases; unmatched junction nucleotides: 14. The CDR3 is made up of 16 amino acids. Per the germline V gene, CDR1 is DFQATT and CDR2 is SNEGSKA (reference sequence). CDR3 nucleotides: TGCAGTGCAAGAAGGGGACAGTCAGGGGTCTCCTACGAGCAGTACTTC. Amino acids: CSARRGQSGVSYEQYF.

V usage is TRBV12-3 or TRBV12-4 and J usage is TRBJ2-2; TRBD2 matches at 10 bases. CDR3 length: 15 amino acids. Germline trimming cut 3 bases from V and 6 bases from J; bases unmatched to any gene: 4. The CDR3: CASSLRAGGPGELFF. CDR3 in DNA: TGTGCCAGCAGTTTGAGAGCGGGAGGGCCCGGGGAGCTGTTTTTT.

The chain combines TRBV6-5 with TRBJ1-2; a possible D gene is TRBD1 (6 bases). The CDR3 has 15 residues. Germline V gene lookup returns CDR1 MNHEY and CDR2 SVGAGI. The CDR3 protein is CVSSPTGTYDYGYTF. CDR3 DNA sequence: TGTGTTAGCAGCCCCACAGGGACGTACGACTATGGCTACACCTTC.

Comment on this clonotype: This is likely a read error, given that the CDR3 carries no conserved phenylalanine or tryptophan at its end. The chain is built from TRBV9 and TRBJ2-7; 13 positions agree with TRBD2. Germline CDR1 SGDLS, CDR2 YYNGEE. The junction had 7 bases not matched to a gene; V was cut back by 4 bases and J by 3 bases. This CDR3 region has 16 residues. The CDR3 protein is CASSQRTSGSFYEQYL. The CDR3, as DNA: TGTGCCAGCAGCCAGCGGACTAGCGGGAGCTTCTACGAGCAGTACTTA.

The V and J genes are TRBV24-1 and TRBJ2-4; 9 bases align to TRBD1. The V segment lost 5 bases and the J segment 5 bases; nucleotides outside the gene matches: 9. CDR1 is KGHDR, CDR2 SFDVKD, per germline. This CDR3 contains 16 residues. As DNA, the CDR3 is TGTGCCACCAGTGGTGCGAACAGGGGGCCTGAAAACATTCAGTACTTC. This codes for CATSGANRGPENIQYF.